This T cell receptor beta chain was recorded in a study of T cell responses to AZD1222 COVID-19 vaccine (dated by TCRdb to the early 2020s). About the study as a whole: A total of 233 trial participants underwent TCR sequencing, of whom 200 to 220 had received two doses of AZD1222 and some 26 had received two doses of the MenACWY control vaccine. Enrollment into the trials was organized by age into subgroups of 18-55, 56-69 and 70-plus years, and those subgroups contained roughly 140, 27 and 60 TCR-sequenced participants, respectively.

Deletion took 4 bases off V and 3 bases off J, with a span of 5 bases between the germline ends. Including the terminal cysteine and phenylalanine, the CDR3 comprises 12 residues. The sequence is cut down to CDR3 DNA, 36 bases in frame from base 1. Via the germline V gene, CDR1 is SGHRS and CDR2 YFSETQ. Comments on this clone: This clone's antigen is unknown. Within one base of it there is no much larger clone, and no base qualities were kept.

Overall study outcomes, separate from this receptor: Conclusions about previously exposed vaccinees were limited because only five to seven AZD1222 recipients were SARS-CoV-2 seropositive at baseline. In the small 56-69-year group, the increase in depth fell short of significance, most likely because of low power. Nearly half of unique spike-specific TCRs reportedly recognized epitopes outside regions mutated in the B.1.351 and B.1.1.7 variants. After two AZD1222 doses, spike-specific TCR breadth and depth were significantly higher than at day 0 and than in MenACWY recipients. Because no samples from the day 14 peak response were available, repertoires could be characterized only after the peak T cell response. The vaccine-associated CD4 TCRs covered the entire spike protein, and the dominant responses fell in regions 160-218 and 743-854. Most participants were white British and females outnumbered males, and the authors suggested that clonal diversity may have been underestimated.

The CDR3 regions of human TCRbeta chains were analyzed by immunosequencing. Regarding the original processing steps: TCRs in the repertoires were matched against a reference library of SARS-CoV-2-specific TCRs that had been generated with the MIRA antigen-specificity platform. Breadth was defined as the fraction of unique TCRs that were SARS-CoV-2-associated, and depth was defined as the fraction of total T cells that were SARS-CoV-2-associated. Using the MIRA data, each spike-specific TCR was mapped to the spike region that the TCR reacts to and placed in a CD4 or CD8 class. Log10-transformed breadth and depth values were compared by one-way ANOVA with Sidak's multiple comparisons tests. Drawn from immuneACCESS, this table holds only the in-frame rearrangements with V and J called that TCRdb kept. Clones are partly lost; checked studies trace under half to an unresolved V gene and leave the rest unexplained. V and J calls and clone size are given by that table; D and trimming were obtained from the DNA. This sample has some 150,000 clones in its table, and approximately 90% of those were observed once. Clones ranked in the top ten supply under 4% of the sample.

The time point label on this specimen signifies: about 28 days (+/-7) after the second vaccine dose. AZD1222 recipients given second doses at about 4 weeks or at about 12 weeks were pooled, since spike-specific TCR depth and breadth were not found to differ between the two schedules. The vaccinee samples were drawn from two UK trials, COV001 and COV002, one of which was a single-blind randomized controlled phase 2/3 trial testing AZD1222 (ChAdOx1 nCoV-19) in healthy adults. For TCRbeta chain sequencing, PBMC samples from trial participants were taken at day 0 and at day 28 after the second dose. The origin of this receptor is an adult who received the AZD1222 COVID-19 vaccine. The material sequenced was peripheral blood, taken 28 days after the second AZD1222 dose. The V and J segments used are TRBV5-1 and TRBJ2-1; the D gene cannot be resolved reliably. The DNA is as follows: TGCGCCAGCAGCCCGGGCTACAATGAGCAGTTCTTC. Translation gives CASSPGYNEQFF. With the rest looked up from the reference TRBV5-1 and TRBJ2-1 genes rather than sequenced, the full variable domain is KAGVTQTPRYLIKTRGQQVTLSCSPISGHRSVSWYQQTPGQGLQFLFEYFSETQRNKGNFPGRFSGRQFSNSRSEMNVSTLELGDSALYLCASSPGYNEQFFGPGTRLTVL.